One sample yielded the 3 T cell receptor beta chains listed below, sequenced in a study of T cells in Graves' hyperthyroidism and ophthalmopathy (dated by TCRdb to between 2018 and 2020). The library was produced with multiplex PCR. The sequencing machine was an Illumina HiSeq 2000. Amplification of TCR beta CDR3 regions was carried out from RNA transcripts. The first round of RT-PCR for the TCR CDR3 was performed with the HTBI primer set and the Qiagen OneStep RT-PCR kit. TCRdb reanalyzed the raw reads on its own, using fastp at Q25 for trimming and MiXCR for clone calling, and kept in-frame beta chains. Identical CDR3 protein sequences are pooled into one entry, listed with their most common genes and DNA. Here the sample has some 620,000 distinct CDR3 sequences; around 15% occur a single time. In total, the top ten clones hold 3% to 4% of the sample. The sequenced sample consisted of blood. These receptors all come from a woman in her twenties or thirties with Graves' hyperthyroidism.

Ten or more counts support this clonotype. The rearrangement uses TRBV28 and TRBJ1-5, with unresolved D. CDR3 length: 15 residues. CDR1 and CDR2 (germline): MDHEN, SYDVKM. Between the trimmed V and J ends, which lost 2 bases and 6 bases, there was a span of 14 bases. The CDR3 sequence: CASSLISLIFQPQHF. The CDR3 bases are TGTGCCAGCAGTTTAATATCTTTAATTTTTCAGCCCCAGCATTTT.

There are many counts of this clonotype. The chain carries TRBV24-1 and TRBJ1-5, with 8 bases lining up with TRBD1. V lost 0 bases and J lost 6; bases outside the gene matches: 6. This CDR3 region has 16 residues. Germline CDR1 and CDR2: KGHDR and SFDVKD. CDR3 sequence reads: CATSDLYRGVGQPQHF. The CDR3 coding sequence is TGTGCCACCAGTGATTTGTACAGGGGGGTAGGTCAGCCCCAGCATTTT.

Ten or more counts support this clonotype. The chain joins TRBV28 to TRBJ1-1, with a weak D call TRBD1 (5 bases). The CDR3 totals 14 residues. Germline CDR1 and CDR2: MDHEN and SYDVKM. Trimming left V 2 bases short and J 5 bases short, with 12 bases between. The CDR3: CASSLEGAGTEAFF. The CDR3 DNA reads TGTGCCAGCAGTTTAGAGGGAGCAGGGACTGAAGCTTTCTTT.